The next 9 T cell receptor beta chains were all read from a single sample in a study of somatic mutations in cytotoxic T cells in rheumatoid arthritis. Clones were read by immunoSEQ multiplex PCR, and TCRdb kept only the in-frame ones, dropping some. The table records approximately 11,000 clones, around 80% of them present only once. The specimen sequenced was CD8+ T cells sorted from blood. The receptor source for this set is an adult with rheumatoid arthritis.

J is TRBJ2-7 and V is TRBV4-1, with 7 nucleotides matching TRBD1. V was pared by 0 bases and J by 5 bases, with 1 base of the junction left unmatched. Germline assignment: CDR1 MGHRA and CDR2 YSYEKL. The CDR3 length is 13 residues. For the CDR3, the DNA is TGCGCCAGCAGCCAAGATAGGGGGCACGAGCAGTACTTC. It specifies CASSQDRGHEQYF.

The chain has TRBV19 and TRBJ2-5; no clear D gene. CDR3 length: 13 amino acids. Trimming stripped 2 bases from V and 3 bases from J, with 7 bases between. The germline gives CDR1 LNHDA, CDR2 SQIVND (reference sequence). The CDR3 DNA reads TGTGCCAGTAGTATATACCCTGAAGAGACCCAGTACTTC. Protein: CASSIYPEETQYF.

The chain recombines TRBV2 with TRBJ1-5, with a tentative D call TRBD1 (6 bases). The length of the CDR3 is 13 residues. In germline, CDR1 is SNHLY, CDR2 FYNNEI. The V and J ends lost 6 bases and 7 bases respectively, with 13 bases between them. CDR3 residues: CASSSGVGQPQHF. The CDR3 DNA sequence: TGTGCCAGCAGCTCAGGGGTAGGCCAGCCCCAGCATTTT.

This clone appeared once. The genes are TRBV27 and TRBJ2-1, with 8 bases that match TRBD2. This CDR3 comprises 16 residues. CDR1 is MNHEY and CDR2 is SMNVEV in the germline V gene (reference sequence). With 6 bases clipped from V and 4 bases from J, the junction kept 11 bases outside the gene matches. DNA for the CDR3: TGTGCCAGCAGGCTCACGGGGGGGGCCGGTTACAATGAGCAGTTCTTC. It yields the protein CASRLTGGAGYNEQFF.

The chain recombines TRBV6-5 with TRBJ2-1; D gene uncertain. Germline CDR1 is MNHEY and CDR2 is SVGAGI. The CDR3 sequence is 15 residues long. The V and J ends lost 0 bases and 1 base respectively, with 7 bases between them. CDR3 sequence: CASSYSGESYNEQFF. DNA for the CDR3: TGTGCCAGCAGTTACTCTGGCGAATCCTACAATGAGCAGTTCTTC.

The V and J genes are TRBV2 and TRBJ2-3, with D possibly being TRBD2 (6 bases). The CDR3 is 13 residues long. Trimming pared 4 bases from V and 4 bases from J, leaving 9 bases between. The germline gives CDR1 SNHLY, CDR2 FYNNEI. The CDR3 here is CASSGGGADTQYF. In DNA form, the CDR3 reads TGTGCCAGCAGTGGAGGCGGGGCAGATACGCAGTATTTT.

The chain is built from TRBV7-3 and TRBJ2-1; D remains unclear. CDR3 length: 15 residues. V was pared by 1 base and J by 0 bases, with 7 bases between. In germline, CDR1 is SGHTA, CDR2 FQGTGA. This CDR3 reads CASSLRLGSYNEQFF. The CDR3 nucleotides read TGTGCCAGCAGCTTAAGGCTAGGCTCCTACAATGAGCAGTTCTTC.

The V gene is TRBV28, the J gene TRBJ2-2, with TRBD1 as a possible D gene (5 bases). Trimming shortened V by 6 bases and J by 1 base, and 15 bases separated the two germline ends. Germline CDR1 MDHEN, CDR2 SYDVKM. The CDR3 has 16 amino acids. This CDR3 reads CASSFDLTGNTGELFF. DNA for the CDR3: TGTGCCAGCAGCTTTGACCTTACAGGGAACACCGGGGAGCTGTTTTTT. Full variable domain (outside the CDR3, taken from reference TRBV28 and TRBJ2-2): DVKVTQSSRYLVKRTGEKVFLECVQDMDHENMFWYRQDPGLGLRLIYFSYDVKMKEKGDIPEGYSVSREKKERFSLILESASTNQTSMYLCASSFDLTGNTGELFFGEGSRLTVL.

This clone was recorded once. This sequence joins TRBV27 and TRBJ2-7; 7 nucleotides match TRBD2. The germline V gene encodes CDR1 MNHEY and CDR2 SMNVEV (reference sequence). The CDR3 has 15 residues. Losses at the gene ends were 6 bases for V and 0 bases for J; bases not matched to a gene: 8. This CDR3 reads CASRPFRGSSYEQYF. Written as DNA, the CDR3 is TGTGCCAGCAGACCGTTTCGCGGGAGCTCCTACGAGCAGTACTTC.